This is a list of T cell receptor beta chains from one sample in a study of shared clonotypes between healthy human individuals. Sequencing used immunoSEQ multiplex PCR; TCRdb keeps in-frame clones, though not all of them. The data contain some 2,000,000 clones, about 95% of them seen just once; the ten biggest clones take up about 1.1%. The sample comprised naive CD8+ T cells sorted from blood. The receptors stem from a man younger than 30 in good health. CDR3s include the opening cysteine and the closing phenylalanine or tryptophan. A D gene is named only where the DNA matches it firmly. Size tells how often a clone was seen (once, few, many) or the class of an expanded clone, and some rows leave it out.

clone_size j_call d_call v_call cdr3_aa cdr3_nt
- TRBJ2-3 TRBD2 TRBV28 CASSYIGTLGGGGTDTQYF TGTGCCAGCAGTTATATCGGGACCCTCGGCGGGGGGGGCACAGATACGCAGTATTTT
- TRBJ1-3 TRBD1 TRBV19 CASSIRGQADSGNTIYF TGTGCCAGTAGTATAAGAGGACAGGCTGACTCTGGAAACACCATATATTTT
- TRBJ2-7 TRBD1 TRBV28 CASSLSGGEYEQYF TGTGCCAGCAGTTTATCAGGGGGCGAGTACGAGCAGTACTTC
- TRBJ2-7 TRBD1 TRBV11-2 CASSLDRDRDYEQYF TGTGCCAGCAGCTTAGACCGGGACAGAGATTACGAGCAGTACTTC
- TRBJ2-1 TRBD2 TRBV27 CASSLWTSGEGEQFF TGTGCCAGCAGTTTATGGACTAGCGGCGAAGGGGAGCAGTTCTTC
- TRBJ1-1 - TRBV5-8 CASSPWSLEAEAFF TGTGCCAGCAGCCCCTGGTCCCTTGAGGCTGAAGCTTTCTTT
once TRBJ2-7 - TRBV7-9 CASSPALGDNEQYF TGTGCCAGCAGCCCCGCCCTCGGGGACAACGAGCAGTACTTC
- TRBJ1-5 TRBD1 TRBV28 CASSWTGNSNQPQHF TGTGCCAGCAGTTGGACAGGAAATAGCAATCAGCCCCAGCATTTT
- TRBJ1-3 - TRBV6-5 CASSYEGRPGNTIYF TGTGCCAGCAGTTACGAGGGCCGACCTGGAAACACCATATATTTT
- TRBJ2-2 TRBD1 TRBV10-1 CASSESFPWTGNTGELFF TGCGCCAGCAGTGAGAGTTTTCCTTGGACAGGAAACACCGGGGAGCTGTTTTTT
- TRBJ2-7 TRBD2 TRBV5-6 CASTLIGLAGVHEQYF TGTGCCAGCACCCTCATCGGGCTAGCGGGAGTTCACGAGCAGTACTTC
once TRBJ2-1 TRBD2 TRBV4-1 CASSQEGLAGGNEQFF TGCGCCAGCAGCCAAGAAGGACTAGCGGGGGGGAATGAGCAGTTCTTC
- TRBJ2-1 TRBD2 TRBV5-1 CASSSRLAGGPLSSYNEQFF TGCGCCAGCAGCTCACGACTAGCGGGAGGGCCATTAAGCTCCTACAATGAGCAGTTCTTC
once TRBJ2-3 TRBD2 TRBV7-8 CASSTRLAGGVSTTDTQYF TGTGCCAGCAGCACTCGACTAGCGGGAGGGGTTAGTACCACAGATACGCAGTATTTT
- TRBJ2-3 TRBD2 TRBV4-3 CASSQDASGSWYDTQYF TGCGCCAGCAGCCAAGATGCCAGCGGGAGTTGGTACGATACGCAGTATTTT
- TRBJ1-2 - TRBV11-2 CASSLGKTYGYTF TGTGCCAGCAGCTTAGGAAAGACGTATGGCTACACCTTC
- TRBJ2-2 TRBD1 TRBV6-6 CASSYQGATGELFF TGTGCCAGCAGTTACCAGGGGGCCACCGGGGAGCTGTTTTTT
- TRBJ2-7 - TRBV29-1 CSVEKGPEQYF TGCAGCGTTGAAAAGGGGCCCGAGCAGTACTTC
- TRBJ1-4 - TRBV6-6 CASSAPPSDVIGKLFF TGTGCCAGCAGCGCCCCCCCGAGTGACGTGATTGGAAAACTGTTTTTT
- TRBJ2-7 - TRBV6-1 CASSEARTAYEQYF TGTGCCAGCAGTGAAGCTCGGACAGCTTACGAGCAGTACTTC
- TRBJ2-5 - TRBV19 CASSIDLEGETQYF TGTGCCAGTAGTATAGATCTCGAGGGAGAGACCCAGTACTTC
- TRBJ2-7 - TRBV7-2 CASSLFYGRSYEQYF TGTGCCAGCAGCCTCTTTTACGGGAGATCGTACGAGCAGTACTTC
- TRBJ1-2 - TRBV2 CASSGGTGYGYTF TGTGCCAGCAGTGGGGGAACAGGCTATGGCTACACCTTC
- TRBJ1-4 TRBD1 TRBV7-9 CASSQDRIEKLFF TGTGCCAGCAGCCAGGACAGGATAGAAAAACTGTTTTTT
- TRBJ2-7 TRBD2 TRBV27 CASSLNGLAGTYEQYF TGTGCCAGCAGTTTAAACGGACTAGCGGGGACCTACGAGCAGTACTTC
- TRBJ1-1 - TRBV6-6 CASSYYGGNTEAFF TGTGCCAGCAGTTACTATGGGGGGAACACTGAAGCTTTCTTT
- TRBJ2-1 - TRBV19 CASGKSEQFF TGTGCCTCTGGGAAGAGTGAGCAGTTCTTC
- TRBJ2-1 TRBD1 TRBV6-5 CASSTRTGNEQFF TGTGCCAGCAGCACCAGGACAGGGAATGAGCAGTTCTTC
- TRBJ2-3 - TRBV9 CASSVDSTRADTQYF TGTGCCAGCAGCGTAGACAGCACGAGGGCAGATACGCAGTATTTT
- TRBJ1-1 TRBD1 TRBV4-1 CASSQLEGQMNTEAFF TGCGCCAGCAGCCAACTCGAGGGACAGATGAACACTGAAGCTTTCTTT
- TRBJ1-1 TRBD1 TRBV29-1 CSAGDRAMNTEAFF TGCAGCGCCGGGGACAGGGCGATGAACACTGAAGCTTTCTTT
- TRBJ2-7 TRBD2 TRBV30 CAWSDGLAGGAYEQYF TGTGCCTGGTCTGACGGACTAGCGGGAGGGGCCTACGAGCAGTACTTC
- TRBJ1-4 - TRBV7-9 CASSLEWDGKLFF TGTGCCAGCAGCTTAGAGTGGGATGGGAAACTGTTTTTT
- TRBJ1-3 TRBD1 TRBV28 CASSPDREGNTIYF TGTGCCAGCAGCCCGGACAGGGAGGGAAACACCATATATTTT
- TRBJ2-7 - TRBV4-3 CASSQDRKVSYEQYF TGCGCCAGCAGCCAAGATCGAAAGGTTTCCTACGAGCAGTACTTC
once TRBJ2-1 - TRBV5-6 CASSLGVGVANEQFF TGTGCCAGCAGCTTGGGAGTGGGAGTAGCTAATGAGCAGTTCTTC
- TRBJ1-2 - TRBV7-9 CASSLGRQNYGYTF TGTGCCAGCAGCTTAGGACGCCAGAACTATGGCTACACCTTC
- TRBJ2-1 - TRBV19 CATRVMWEGQNEQFF TGTGCCACCCGTGTTATGTGGGAAGGGCAGAATGAGCAGTTCTTC
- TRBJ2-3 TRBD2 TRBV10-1 CASSEGREGPSTDTQYF TGCGCCAGCAGTGAAGGGCGGGAGGGCCCTAGCACAGATACGCAGTATTTT
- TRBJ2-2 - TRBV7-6 CASTAEAGELFF TGTGCCAGCACCGCGGAGGCCGGGGAGCTGTTTTTT
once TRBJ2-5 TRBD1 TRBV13 CASREQGAEKTQYF TGTGCCAGCAGAGAACAGGGGGCTGAGAAGACCCAGTACTTC
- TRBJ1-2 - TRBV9 CASSVGAANYGYTF TGTGCCAGCAGCGTCGGGGCGGCTAACTATGGCTACACCTTC
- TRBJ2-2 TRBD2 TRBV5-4 CASSFGGGAVGELFF TGTGCCAGCAGCTTTGGCGGGGGGGCCGTCGGGGAGCTGTTTTTT
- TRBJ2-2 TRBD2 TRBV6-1 CASSEGVGGRPTHLTGELFF TGTGCCAGCAGTGAAGGGGTGGGAGGGAGACCTACCCACCTGACCGGGGAGCTGTTTTTT
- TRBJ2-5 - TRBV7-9 CASSQSIGGSETQYF TGTGCCAGCAGCCAATCCATCGGAGGGTCAGAGACCCAGTACTTC
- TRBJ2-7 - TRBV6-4 CASRKGTHPYEQYF TGTGCCAGCAGAAAGGGGACCCATCCCTACGAGCAGTACTTC
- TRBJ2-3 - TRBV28 CASSFEQEPGTQFTQYF TGTGCCAGCAGTTTCGAACAGGAGCCGGGAACACAGTTTACGCAGTATTTT
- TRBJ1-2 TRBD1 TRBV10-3 CAISDLPRTGSHGYTF TGTGCCATCAGTGACCTTCCGAGGACAGGGAGCCATGGCTACACCTTC
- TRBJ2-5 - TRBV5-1 CASSLVGSPLWQETQYF TGCGCCAGCAGCTTGGTTGGCAGCCCCCTATGGCAAGAGACCCAGTACTTC
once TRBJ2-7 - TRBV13 CASSPGPSEQYF TGTGCCAGCAGCCCGGGCCCCTCCGAGCAGTACTTC
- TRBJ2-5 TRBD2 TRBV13 CASRGRLAGETQYF TGTGCCAGCAGAGGTCGACTAGCGGGTGAGACCCAGTACTTC
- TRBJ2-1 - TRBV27 CASTDGNSNEQFF TGTGCCAGCACGGACGGGAATTCCAATGAGCAGTTCTTC
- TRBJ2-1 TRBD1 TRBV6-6 CASSSQGANEQFF TGTGCCAGCAGTTCCCAGGGGGCCAATGAGCAGTTCTTC
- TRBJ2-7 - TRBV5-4 CASSSGERVEQYF TGTGCCAGCAGCTCGGGGGAGAGGGTCGAGCAGTACTTC
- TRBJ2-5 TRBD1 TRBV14 CASSPFDRGETQYF TGTGCCAGCAGCCCCTTTGACAGGGGAGAGACCCAGTACTTC
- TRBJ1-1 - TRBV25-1 CASSALGEGAEAFF TGTGCCAGCAGTGCCCTGGGGGAAGGGGCTGAAGCTTTCTTT
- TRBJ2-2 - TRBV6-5 CASSSLWAADTGELFF TGTGCCAGCAGTTCCCTTTGGGCGGCGGACACCGGGGAGCTGTTTTTT